This TCR beta chain was sequenced in a study of Ad26.COV2.S vaccination and SARS-CoV-2 variants. Assay: immunoSEQ multiplex PCR; the TCRdb copy retains only in-frame clones and omits some. This sample has hundreds of thousands of clones, with about 80% found just once. V lost 0 bases, J lost 6 bases, and 9 bases lay in between. The CDR3 consists of 13 residues. CDR1 is SGHRS and CDR2 is YFSETQ in the germline V gene. Treatment meaning: around 19 received Ad26.COV2.S at low or high dose, single or two shots; about 5 received placebo; per-sample allocation not given. Samples analyzed were those drawn on day 63 after the first vaccine or placebo injection.

This sequence originates from a person between 18 and 59 years old who received the Ad26.COV2.S COVID-19 vaccine or a placebo. The V and J genes are TRBV5-1 and TRBJ1-2; no reliable D call. This sample comprised peripheral blood, obtained in a trial of Ad26.COV2.S vaccine versus placebo. CDR3: CASSLGQDDGYTF. CDR3 nucleotide sequence: TGCGCCAGCAGCTTGGGGCAGGATGATGGCTACACCTTC.